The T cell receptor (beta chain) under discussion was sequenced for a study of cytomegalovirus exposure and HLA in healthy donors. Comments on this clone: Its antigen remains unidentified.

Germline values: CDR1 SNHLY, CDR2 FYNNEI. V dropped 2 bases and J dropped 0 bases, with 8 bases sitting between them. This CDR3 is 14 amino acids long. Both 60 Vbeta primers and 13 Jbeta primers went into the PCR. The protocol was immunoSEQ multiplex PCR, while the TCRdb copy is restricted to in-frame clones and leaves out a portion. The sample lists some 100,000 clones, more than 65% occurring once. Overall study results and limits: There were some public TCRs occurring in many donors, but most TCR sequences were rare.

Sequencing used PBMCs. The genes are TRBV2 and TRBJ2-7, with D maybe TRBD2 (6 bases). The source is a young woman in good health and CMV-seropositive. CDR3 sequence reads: CASSERRGSYEQYF. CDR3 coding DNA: TGTGCCAGCAGTGAAAGGCGGGGCTCCTACGAGCAGTACTTC. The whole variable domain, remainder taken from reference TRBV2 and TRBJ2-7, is EPEVTQTPSHQVTQMGQEVILRCVPISNHLYFYWYRQILGQKVEFLVSFYNNEISEKSEIFDDQFSVERPDGSNFTLKIRSTKLEDSAMYFCASSERRGSYEQYFGPGTRLTVT.